A selection of T cell receptor beta chains follows, all from one sample in a study of blood T cell repertoires in COVID-19. The repertoire was sequenced with immunoSEQ multiplex PCR; TCRdb's copy has only in-frame clones and lacks some. The table has 90,000 to 150,000 clones, around 90% seen once. The sample was peripheral blood. Receptors originate from a woman aged 50 to 60 with active or convalescent COVID-19. Both conserved end residues are part of each CDR3. Each record gives: D gene, J gene, clone size, V gene, CDR3 DNA, CDR3 protein. D genes are given only for firm matches. A row's size may be missing; if present it is once, few, many or a size class.

TRBD1	TRBJ1-1	.	TRBV13	TGTGCCAGCAGAGGACAGGGGGCGGGTCGGGAAGCTTTCTTT	CASRGQGAGREAFF
.	TRBJ2-4	.	TRBV27	TGTGCCAGCAGTTTTCTCCCGAACTTAGCCAAAAACATTCAGTACTTC	CASSFLPNLAKNIQYF
.	TRBJ2-7	.	TRBV7-9	TGTGCCAGCAGCTTAGGTAGTGAGGAGCAGTACTTC	CASSLGSEEQYF
TRBD1	TRBJ1-4	.	TRBV6-5	TGTGCCAGCAGACGACAGGGTCTTAATGAAAAACTGTTTTTT	CASRRQGLNEKLFF
TRBD1	TRBJ2-7	.	TRBV18	TGTGCCAGCTCACCAAGGGGACAGGGTGGTTACGAGCAGTACTTC	CASSPRGQGGYEQYF
.	TRBJ2-5	.	TRBV9	TGTGCCAGCAGCGCCCATATAGGAGAAGAGACCCAGTACTTC	CASSAHIGEETQYF
TRBD1	TRBJ2-6	.	TRBV7-2	TGTGCCAGCAGCTTGGGGACAGCCTACTCTGGGGCCAACGTCCTGACTTTC	CASSLGTAYSGANVLTF
.	TRBJ1-2	few	TRBV7-9	TGTGCCAGCAGCCCAGCGGCGGGTGGCTACACCTTC	CASSPAAGGYTF
.	TRBJ2-7	.	TRBV6-2/TRBV6-3	TGTGCCAGCAGTTTTGGCTTCTACGAGCAGTACTTC	CASSFGFYEQYF
.	TRBJ1-2	.	TRBV28	TGTGCCAGCAGAGAGACAGGTTTTGGCTACACCTTC	CASRETGFGYTF
TRBD1	TRBJ1-5	.	TRBV19	TGTGCCAGTAGTTACACAGGGGGCGCGTACCCTCAGCCCCAGCATTTT	CASSYTGGAYPQPQHF
.	TRBJ2-1	once	TRBV27	TGTGCCAGCAGTTTAGAGGGTAGCTCCTACAATGAGCAGTTCTTC	CASSLEGSSYNEQFF
.	TRBJ1-6	.	TRBV10-3	TGTGCCACCCTGGCGGTAATCGGTAGAGGTTCACCCCTCCACTTT	CATLAVIGRGSPLHF
TRBD2	TRBJ2-7	.	TRBV4-2	TGTGCCAGCAGCCAACGAGAACTAGCGGGAGTCGAGCAGTACTTC	CASSQRELAGVEQYF
TRBD2	TRBJ2-3	.	TRBV3-1/TRBV3-2	TGTGCCAGCAGCCAGGCGACTAGCGGGAATTCAGATACGCAGTATTTT	CASSQATSGNSDTQYF
.	TRBJ2-3	once	TRBV5-6	TGTGCCAGCAGCCCATGGGGGGCGGGAGTCGCAGATACGCAGTATTTT	CASSPWGAGVADTQYF
TRBD2	TRBJ2-5	.	TRBV19	TGTGCCAGTAGTTCGCTATGGGGGACTAGCGGGACGGTGGAGACCCAGTACTTC	CASSSLWGTSGTVETQYF
TRBD2	TRBJ2-1	.	TRBV18	TGTGCCAGCTCGCCCACTAGCGGGAGTTCTAATGAGCAGTTCTTC	CASSPTSGSSNEQFF
TRBD1	TRBJ1-1	.	TRBV29-1	TGCAGCGTTGAAGGGCCGGGGGGACAGGGGATCACTGAAGCTTTCTTT	CSVEGPGGQGITEAFF